Each of the 24 T cell receptor beta chains below was sequenced from the same sample in a study of T cell changes during pregnancy in multiple sclerosis (dated by TCRdb to between 2018 and 2020). The library was prepared using the immunoSEQ multiplex PCR assay. The clones in this table, taken by TCRdb from immuneACCESS, are in-frame only. Not every clone is retained; where verified, under half of the shortfall comes from an unresolved V gene, and the cause of the rest is unknown. Counted in this sample were around 50,000 clones; approximately 95% of them appeared once. The top ten hold approximately 5.6% of the sample. Specimen: CD8+ T cells from peripheral blood mononuclear cells, collected in the first trimester of pregnancy. All receptors come from a female donor with multiple sclerosis, enrolled in a pregnancy study.

The chain joins TRBV7-6 to TRBJ2-2; TRBD2 aligns across 11 bases. After removal of 5 bases from V and 5 bases from J, the junction contained 4 bases not matched to a gene. The CDR3 extends over 15 amino acids. Per the germline V gene, CDR1 is SGHVS and CDR2 is FNYEAQ. CDR3 nucleotide sequence: TGTGCCAGCAGCCCACTAGCGGGAGTTACCGGGGAGCTGTTTTTT. Encoded protein: CASSPLAGVTGELFF.

The V call is TRBV6-5, the J call TRBJ2-1; 10 nucleotides match TRBD2. Germline V CDR1 and CDR2: MNHEY, SVGAGI. Germline trimming cut 6 bases from V and 8 bases from J; bases unmatched to any gene: 4. The CDR3 totals 13 residues. The CDR3 DNA reads TGTGCCAGCAGCCCTAGCGGGAGCGATGAGCAGTTCTTC. This encodes CASSPSGSDEQFF.

For this clone: The sample contains more than one DNA sequence encoding this CDR3. The genes are TRBV19 and TRBJ2-7; 8 nucleotides line up with TRBD2. J lost 0 bases, V lost 5 bases, and 3 bases had no gene match. There are 14 residues in the CDR3. Germline CDR1 LNHDA, CDR2 SQIVND (reference sequence). This chain's CDR3 is CASSPSGGSYEQYF. CDR3 DNA: TGTGCCAGTAGTCCCAGCGGGGGCTCCTACGAGCAGTACTTC.

The V call is TRBV10-2, the J call TRBJ2-5; D perhaps matches TRBD1 (5 bases). From germline, CDR1 is WSHSY and CDR2 SAAADI. CDR3 size: 14 residues. V lost 0 bases and J 5 bases, leaving 10 bases between the germline ends. The CDR3 spells CASSESGATETQYF. The CDR3, as DNA: TGCGCCAGCAGTGAGTCAGGGGCGACGGAGACCCAGTACTTC.

The chain joins TRBV21-1 to TRBJ1-2. TRBV21-1 is assigned pseudogene status. The CDR3 consists of 13 residues. CDR3 residues: CASSKTGNYGYTF. The CDR3 bases are TGTGCCAGCAGCAAAACGGGGAACTATGGCTACACCTTC.

The CDR3 reads CASSLIGSGQRNTIYF. The CDR3 region has the DNA TGTGCCAGCAGCTTAATTGGGTCGGGTCAGCGGAACACCATATATTTT. The chain couples TRBV7-8 to TRBJ1-3; D is unclear. Trimming shortened V by 2 bases and J by 7 bases, and 18 bases separated the two germline ends. The CDR3 is made up of 16 amino acids. Germline CDR1 and CDR2: SGHVS and FQNEAQ. Filled out from reference TRBV7-8 and TRBJ1-3, the complete variable domain reads GAGVSQSPRYKVAKRGQDVALRCDPISGHVSLFWYQQALGQGPEFLTYFQNEAQLDKSGLPSDRFFAERPEGSVSTLKIQRTQQEDSAVYLCASSLIGSGQRNTIYFGEGSWLTVV.

V gene TRBV19 combines with J gene TRBJ2-7; TRBD2 matches 9 bases. CDR1 LNHDA and CDR2 SQIVND come from the germline V gene (reference sequence). This CDR3 contains 16 residues. The V segment lost 3 bases and the J segment 0 bases; nucleotides outside the gene matches: 6. The CDR3 DNA reads TGTGCCAGTAGTATTGCGGGGGGGACACTCTCCTACGAGCAGTACTTC. Translated: CASSIAGGTLSYEQYF.

The chain is built from TRBV9 and TRBJ2-7; D might be TRBD1 (5 bases). The CDR3 has 13 residues. Trimming took 0 bases from V and 6 from J, leaving 10 bases between them. Germline assignment: CDR1 SGDLS and CDR2 YYNGEE. DNA for the CDR3: TGTGCCAGCAGCGTAGGTCCAGGGCCCGAGCAGTACTTC. Protein: CASSVGPGPEQYF.

This clone was recorded only once. V usage is TRBV6-6 and J usage is TRBJ1-1; TRBD1 might be the D (5 bases). Germline values: CDR1 MNHNY, CDR2 SVGAGI (reference sequence). The CDR3 runs 15 residues. V lost 2 bases, J lost 0 bases, and 10 bases lay in between. For the CDR3, the DNA is TGTGCCAGCAGTTACCCGACAGACTTGAACACTGAAGCTTTCTTT. This translates into CASSYPTDLNTEAFF.

This clone was seen just once. The chain is built from TRBV7-9 and TRBJ2-5; D might be TRBD2 (6 bases). The germline V gene has CDR1 SEHNR and CDR2 FQNEAQ (reference sequence). The CDR3 has 17 amino acids. Trimming took off 2 bases at V and 5 bases at J, with 21 bases between the two ends. This chain's CDR3 is CASSLTREALEEETQYF. In DNA, the CDR3 is TGTGCCAGCAGCTTAACGAGGGAGGCTTTAGAGGAGGAGACCCAGTACTTC.

The rearrangement uses TRBV5-6 and TRBJ2-7; possible D gene TRBD1, 6 bases. CDR1 SGHDT and CDR2 YYEEEE come from the germline V gene. Trimming took off 0 bases at V and 9 bases at J, with 22 bases between the two ends. The CDR3 loop spans 16 amino acids. CDR3 bases: TGTGCCAGCAGCTTGGGACCACAGGGTCCCCCCTCGTTGCAGTACTTC. Translation: CASSLGPQGPPSLQYF.

The chain's CDR3 is CASSPGLASYTGELFF. CDR3 sequence (DNA): TGTGCCAGCAGTCCGGGACTAGCGAGTTACACCGGGGAGCTGTTTTTT. The V and J genes are TRBV6-6 and TRBJ2-2, with TRBD2 matching over 10 bases. V trimming: 5 bases; J trimming: 3 bases; junction bases outside the gene matches: 6. Germline values: CDR1 MNHNY, CDR2 SVGAGI (reference sequence). This CDR3 spans 16 amino acids.

V and J are TRBV27 and TRBJ2-1; D is possibly TRBD2 (5 bases). V dropped 5 bases and J dropped 6 bases, with 8 bases sitting between them. Germline values: CDR1 MNHEY, CDR2 SMNVEV (reference sequence). The CDR3 sequence is 12 residues long. In DNA, the CDR3 is TGTGCCAGCAGTAGCGGAAGCAATGAGCAGTTCTTC. Encoded protein: CASSSGSNEQFF.

The chain employs TRBV4-1 and TRBJ2-1, with D maybe TRBD2 (6 bases). CDR1 is MGHRA, CDR2 YSYEKL, per germline. V was clipped by 4 bases and J by 7 bases, with 17 bases between them. CDR3 length: 15 residues. The CDR3 sequence is CASSPLALLRNEQFF. In DNA form, the CDR3 reads TGCGCCAGCAGCCCTCTAGCGCTACTGAGGAATGAGCAGTTCTTC.

The chain carries TRBV11-3 and TRBJ2-1; 13 bases are a match to TRBD2. The CDR3 extends over 17 amino acids. After removal of 4 bases from V and 7 bases from J, the junction contained 10 bases not matched to a gene. Germline V gene lookup returns CDR1 SGHNT and CDR2 YENEEA. CDR3 in amino acids: CASSSGVRTSGRNEQFF. The CDR3 DNA follows: TGTGCCAGCAGCTCAGGGGTAAGGACTAGCGGGAGAAATGAGCAGTTCTTC.

This clone was seen just once. This sequence joins TRBV28 and TRBJ1-3; D not resolved. V was clipped by 3 bases and J by 2 bases, with 11 bases between them. The CDR3 has 15 amino acids. The V gene's germline CDR1 is MDHEN and CDR2 SYDVKM. This CDR3 reads CASSFAGLAGNTIYF. The DNA for the CDR3 is TGTGCCAGCAGTTTCGCGGGCTTGGCTGGAAACACCATATATTTT.

The chain couples TRBV2 to TRBJ2-3, with D unresolved. Germline V gives CDR1 SNHLY, CDR2 FYNNEI. This CDR3 spans 13 amino acids. The V gene lost 7 bases and the J gene lost 4 bases, with 12 bases spanning the gap. CDR3 nucleotide sequence: TGTGCCAGCATTGGAACTACGGCAGATACGCAGTATTTT. Encoded protein: CASIGTTADTQYF.

This chain links TRBV5-6 with TRBJ1-2, with D unclear. V lost 1 base and J 2 bases, leaving 6 bases between the germline ends. This CDR3 has 13 amino acids. CDR1 is SGHDT, CDR2 YYEEEE, per germline. This chain's CDR3 is CASSLTYNYGYTF. DNA of the CDR3: TGTGCCAGCAGCTTGACCTACAACTATGGCTACACCTTC.

This sequence joins TRBV27 and TRBJ2-1, with D tentatively TRBD2 (6 bases). The CDR3 loop spans 14 amino acids. Trimming removed 7 bases from V and 4 bases from J, with 14 bases in between. CDR1 MNHEY and CDR2 SMNVEV come from the germline V gene (reference sequence). CDR3 nucleotides: TGTGCCAGCAAGCCCGGGACTCCTTACAATGAGCAGTTCTTC. It is translated as CASKPGTPYNEQFF.

The genes are TRBV10-1 and TRBJ2-2; 11 bases agree with TRBD2. The ends lost 5 bases at V and 5 bases at J; junction bases unmatched: 7. This CDR3 region has 16 residues. From germline, CDR1 is WNHNN and CDR2 SYGVQD (reference sequence). CDR3 in DNA: TGCGCCAGCAGTCGAACTAGCGGGAGCGGGACCGGGGAGCTGTTTTTT. Residues: CASSRTSGSGTGELFF.

The chain uses TRBV28 and TRBJ1-1; D gene uncertain. The V and J ends lost 1 base and 5 bases respectively, with 14 bases between them. This CDR3 comprises 15 residues. Germline loops: CDR1 MDHEN, CDR2 SYDVKM. CDR3 residues: CASSLSPGLSTEAFF. As DNA, the CDR3 is TGTGCCAGCAGTTTATCCCCGGGATTAAGTACTGAAGCTTTCTTT.

The gene calls are TRBV13 and TRBJ2-1, with D perhaps TRBD1 (6 bases). V was shortened by 8 bases and J by 4 bases, with 18 bases between the two germline ends. This CDR3 is built from 15 residues. Germline lookup yields CDR1 PRHDT and CDR2 FYEKMQ (reference sequence). The CDR3 DNA follows: TGTGCCAGCGCCGGCGACTGGGACACTTACAATGAGCAGTTCTTC. This sequence encodes CASAGDWDTYNEQFF. Drawing the rest from reference TRBV13 and TRBJ2-1, the complete variable domain is AAGVIQSPRHLIKEKRETATLKCYPIPRHDTVYWYQQGPGQDPQFLISFYEKMQSDKGSIPDRFSAQQFSDYHSELNMSSLELGDSALYFCASAGDWDTYNEQFFGPGTRLTVL.

The chain carries TRBV29-1 and TRBJ2-2, with 10 bases fitting TRBD2. The V segment lost 2 bases and the J segment 4 bases; nucleotides outside the gene matches: 16. From germline, CDR1 is SQVTM and CDR2 ANQGSEA. The CDR3 is made up of 19 amino acids. The CDR3 region has the DNA TGCAGCGTTGAAATAAGTCTAGCGGGAGCCAACGGGTGCACCGGGGAGCTGTTTTTT. Protein sequence: CSVEISLAGANGCTGELFF.

The V gene is TRBV5-6, the J gene TRBJ2-1, with 7 bases matching TRBD2. Germline CDR1 is SGHDT and CDR2 is YYEEEE. The CDR3 length is 15 residues. V lost 4 bases to trimming and J lost 2 bases; unmatched junction nucleotides: 6. CDR3 DNA: TGTGCCAGCAGCCACCAACTAGCGACCTACAATGAGCAGTTCTTC. Amino acid sequence: CASSHQLATYNEQFF.